These 3 T cell receptor beta chains were sequenced from one sample in a study of chemoradiotherapy in HPV16-positive cancers. Here immunoSEQ multiplex PCR was the method, and the copy in TCRdb shows in-frame clones only, minus some. The sample holds about 5,800 clones; about 86% are singletons and the top ten take 25% to 30%. The sample consisted of blood, taken from a patient who underwent chemoradiotherapy. The source of these receptors is a human donor with HPV-associated anogenital cancer.

The V gene is TRBV6-1, the J gene TRBJ1-2; D is perhaps TRBD1 (6 bases). The CDR3 is 15 residues long. The V gene lost 2 bases and the J gene lost 3 bases, with 13 bases spanning the gap. CDR1 is MNHNS and CDR2 is SASEGT in the germline V gene. CDR3 in amino acids: CASSESGGLYYGYTF. For the CDR3, the DNA is TGTGCCAGCAGTGAATCGGGGGGGCTTTACTATGGCTACACCTTC.

The genes are TRBV6-1 and TRBJ2-2; 12 nucleotides match TRBD2. Germline V CDR1 and CDR2: MNHNS, SASEGT. The CDR3 covers 18 residues. V trimming: 2 bases; J trimming: 4 bases; junction bases outside the gene matches: 8. DNA for the CDR3: TGTGCCAGCAGTGAATGGGATAAGGGACTAGCGGGCACCGGGGAGCTGTTTTTT. Translated, it gives CASSEWDKGLAGTGELFF.

The chain combines TRBV4-1 with TRBJ2-4, with no clear D. Germline CDR1 reads MGHRA; CDR2 reads YSYEKL. V was clipped by 1 base and J by 0 bases, with 7 bases between them. The length of the CDR3 is 15 residues. CDR3 nucleotide sequence: TGCGCCAGCAGCCAAGGTCTCCTAGCCAAAAACATTCAGTACTTC. Encoded protein: CASSQGLLAKNIQYF.